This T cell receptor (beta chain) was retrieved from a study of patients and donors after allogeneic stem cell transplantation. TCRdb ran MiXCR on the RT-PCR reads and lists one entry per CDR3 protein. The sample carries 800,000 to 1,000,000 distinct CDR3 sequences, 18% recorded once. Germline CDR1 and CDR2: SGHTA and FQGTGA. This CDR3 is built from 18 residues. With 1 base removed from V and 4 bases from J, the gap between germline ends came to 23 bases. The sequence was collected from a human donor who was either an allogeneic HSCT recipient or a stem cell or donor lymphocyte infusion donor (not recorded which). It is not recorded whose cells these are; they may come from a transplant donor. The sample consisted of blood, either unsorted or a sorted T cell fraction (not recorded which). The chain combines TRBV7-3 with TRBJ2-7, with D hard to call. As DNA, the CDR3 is TGTGCCAGCAGCTTAAAAGGCGGTGGCAGGTCCTTTCCTTACGAGCAGTACTTC. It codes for CASSLKGGGRSFPYEQYF.